A selection of T cell receptor beta chains follows, all from one sample in a study of blood T cell repertoires in COVID-19. The data were produced by immunoSEQ multiplex PCR, yet TCRdb's version contains in-frame clones alone and is incomplete. The sample has approximately 150,000 clones, around 80% seen once; the top ten hold around 17%. The sequenced sample consisted of PBMCs or T cells enriched from blood (not recorded which). The receptors originated from a woman aged 65 to 85 in a cohort exposed to, infected with or recovered from COVID-19 (not recorded which). The CDR3 runs from the conserved cysteine through the conserved F or W. The D gene is left open where the match is weak. Only part of the rows carry a size: once, few, many, or a class if the clone is expanded.

clone_size	d_call	v_call	j_call	cdr3_aa	cdr3_nt
-	TRBD2	TRBV7-9	TRBJ2-3	CATTGAGAGDTQYF	TGTGCCACCACTGGGGCGGGAGCTGGGGATACGCAGTATTTT
-	TRBD2	TRBV14	TRBJ2-1	CASSQAGLAVYNEQFF	TGTGCCAGCAGCCAAGCGGGACTAGCGGTGTACAATGAGCAGTTCTTC
-	-	TRBV11-2	TRBJ2-3	CASSSPQLPDTQYF	TGTGCCAGCAGCTCCCCTCAACTCCCAGATACGCAGTATTTT
-	-	TRBV5-4	TRBJ2-2	CASSLPGRGAGELFF	TGTGCCAGCAGCTTGCCCGGGAGAGGGGCCGGGGAGCTGTTTTTT
-	-	TRBV19	TRBJ1-2	CASSPSTGNNYGYTF	TGTGCCAGTAGCCCCTCGACAGGAAATAACTATGGCTACACCTTC
-	-	TRBV6-2/TRBV6-3	TRBJ2-7	CASSYLAGSYEQYF	TGTGCCAGCAGTTACCTGGCGGGCTCCTACGAGCAGTACTTC
once	TRBD2	TRBV2	TRBJ2-7	CASMASGVGEQYF	TGTGCCAGCATGGCCAGCGGGGTGGGAGAGCAGTACTTC
-	TRBD2	TRBV5-6	TRBJ2-1	CASSPGTSGNSPENEQFF	TGTGCCAGCAGCCCGGGGACTAGCGGCAACTCCCCCGAGAATGAGCAGTTCTTC
few	-	TRBV2	TRBJ1-5	CASRYGGEQPQHF	TGTGCCAGCAGATACGGGGGAGAGCAGCCCCAGCATTTT
once	-	TRBV28	TRBJ1-5	CASSLMPQSNQPQHF	TGTGCCAGCAGTTTAATGCCACAGAGCAATCAGCCCCAGCATTTT
-	TRBD1	TRBV4-3	TRBJ1-1	CASSQDWDRSEAFF	TGCGCCAGCAGCCAAGATTGGGACAGAAGTGAAGCTTTCTTT
-	TRBD2	TRBV6-5	TRBJ2-1	CASSYGGGTYNEQFF	TGTGCCAGCAGTTACGGCGGGGGTACCTACAATGAGCAGTTCTTC
many	-	TRBV6-2/TRBV6-3	TRBJ2-5	CASSYLATQGTQYF	TGTGCCAGCAGTTACCTGGCGACCCAGGGTACCCAGTACTTC
few	-	TRBV7-9	TRBJ1-2	CASSPEEGVYGYTF	TGTGCCAGCAGCCCCGAAGAGGGGGTCTATGGCTACACCTTC
-	TRBD2	TRBV15	TRBJ2-7	CATSRDLVSGSYEQYF	TGTGCCACCAGCAGAGATCTTGTTAGCGGGAGTTACGAGCAGTACTTC
-	TRBD1	TRBV6-5	TRBJ1-4	CASSQNQGAGEKLFF	TGTGCCAGCAGCCAAAACCAGGGGGCGGGGGAAAAACTGTTTTTT
-	TRBD1	TRBV20-1	TRBJ1-2	CSASSGQGAGYTF	TGCAGTGCTAGTAGTGGACAGGGGGCTGGCTACACCTTC
-	-	TRBV28	TRBJ1-2	CASRTQNYGYTF	TGTGCCAGCAGGACTCAAAACTATGGCTACACCTTC
once	-	TRBV5-1	TRBJ2-1	CASSLDPGVFWNEQFF	TGCGCCAGCAGCTTGGATCCGGGAGTATTCTGGAATGAGCAGTTCTTC